One sample yielded the 14 T cell receptor beta chains listed below, sequenced in a study of Graves' ophthalmopathy and Graves' hyperthyroidism. The authors amplified TCR beta CDR3 regions from RNA transcripts. The authors performed first-round RT-PCR with HTBI primers and then a second-round multiplex PCR. TCRdb reanalysed the multiplex PCR reads using MiXCR and keeps one entry per CDR3 protein. This table has about 210,000 distinct CDR3 sequences, roughly 27% appearing once. Sequencing was done on a sample of peripheral blood. These receptors were taken from a man aged 45 to 65 with Graves' ophthalmopathy.

This clonotype was seen repeatedly, ten times or more. The J gene is TRBJ1-5, the V gene TRBV27; D gene ambiguous. In germline, CDR1 is MNHEY, CDR2 SMNVEV (reference sequence). Trimming left V 4 bases short and J 4 bases short, with 8 bases between. The CDR3 runs to 13 residues. The CDR3 DNA sequence: TGTGCCAGCAGTTCACGTCGTAATCAGCCCCAGCATTTT. Its translation is CASSSRRNQPQHF.

This clonotype was seen repeatedly, ten times or more. The chain joins TRBV2 to TRBJ1-2; D is possibly TRBD1 (5 bases). Per the germline V gene, CDR1 is SNHLY and CDR2 is FYNNEI. This CDR3 is 15 amino acids long. The V gene lost 6 bases and the J gene lost 4 bases, with 18 bases spanning the gap. The chain's CDR3 is CASSTQGPLSYGYTF. CDR3 DNA: TGTGCCAGCAGCACCCAGGGACCGCTTAGCTATGGCTACACCTTC. The whole variable domain, remainder taken from reference TRBV2 and TRBJ1-2, is EPEVTQTPSHQVTQMGQEVILRCVPISNHLYFYWYRQILGQKVEFLVSFYNNEISEKSEIFDDQFSVERPDGSNFTLKIRSTKLEDSAMYFCASSTQGPLSYGYTFGSGTRLTVV.

This clonotype came up many times. This sequence joins TRBV29-1 and TRBJ1-3; D gene unclear. This CDR3 comprises 12 residues. The V gene's germline CDR1 is SQVTM and CDR2 ANQGSEA. The germline V and J ends were trimmed by 5 bases and 4 bases, with 9 bases remaining between them. The CDR3 DNA reads as TGCAGCGTTAATCTTGGAGGAAACACCATATATTTT. Amino acid sequence: CSVNLGGNTIYF.

This clonotype occurred many times. The genes are TRBV28 and TRBJ2-7, with D hard to call. The germline V and J ends were trimmed by 4 bases and 4 bases, with 8 bases remaining between them. Germline V CDR1 and CDR2: MDHEN, SYDVKM. The CDR3 covers 12 residues. The CDR3 loop is CASSSSFYEQYF. The CDR3 DNA reads TGTGCCAGCAGTTCCTCGTTTTACGAGCAGTACTTC. The entire variable domain, with the rest obtained from reference TRBV28 and TRBJ2-7, is as follows: DVKVTQSSRYLVKRTGEKVFLECVQDMDHENMFWYRQDPGLGLRLIYFSYDVKMKEKGDIPEGYSVSREKKERFSLILESASTNQTSMYLCASSSSFYEQYFGPGTRLTVT.

This clonotype was recorded many times. The chain combines TRBV7-3 with TRBJ1-1; D remains unclear. This CDR3 is built from 13 residues. V lost 4 bases, J lost 3 bases, and 9 bases lay in between. Per germline, CDR1 SGHTA and CDR2 FQGTGA. The CDR3 loop reads CASSSPPDTEAFF. The CDR3 DNA reads as TGTGCCAGCAGCTCCCCCCCCGACACTGAAGCTTTCTTT.

The table lists this clonotype with many counts. The J gene is TRBJ2-2, the V gene TRBV6-2 or TRBV6-3; possible D gene TRBD1, 6 bases. Trimming pared 4 bases from V and 6 bases from J, leaving 24 bases between. This CDR3 has 18 residues. The germline V gene has CDR1 MNHEY and CDR2 SVGEGT. The CDR3 region has the DNA TGTGCCAGCAGTTCGACCCGCGGACAGTTATCATTAGCCGGGGAGCTGTTTTTT. Protein sequence: CASSSTRGQLSLAGELFF.

This clonotype was recorded many times. The V gene is TRBV27, the J gene TRBJ1-5; D is possibly TRBD1 (6 bases). V gave up 4 bases and J gave up 2 bases, with 12 bases separating them. The germline V gene encodes CDR1 MNHEY and CDR2 SMNVEV (reference sequence). CDR3 length equals 15 residues. CDR3: CASSSRGGGNQPQHF. DNA for the CDR3: TGTGCCAGCAGTTCTCGAGGGGGAGGCAATCAGCCCCAGCATTTT.

The V call is TRBV11-2, the J call TRBJ2-7; perhaps TRBD1 as D (5 bases). Germline V gives CDR1 SGHAT, CDR2 FQNNGV. This CDR3 spans 13 amino acids. Between the trimmed V and J ends, which lost 5 bases and 2 bases, there was a span of 10 bases. In DNA, the CDR3 is TGTGCCAGCAGCCTCGACAGCCCCTACGAGCAGTACTTC. This encodes CASSLDSPYEQYF.

The table lists this clonotype with many counts. CDR3 DNA sequence: TGTGCCAGTAGTGACGGGCCTCTAGCGGGCTACACCTTC. Its protein is CASSDGPLAGYTF. This chain uses TRBV19 with TRBJ1-2; D is ambiguous. Germline assignment: CDR1 LNHDA and CDR2 SQIVND (reference sequence). CDR3 length equals 13 residues. Trimming removed 5 bases from V and 8 bases from J, with 15 bases in between. Full variable domain (remainder filled in from reference TRBV19 and TRBJ1-2): DGGITQSPKYLFRKEGQNVTLSCEQNLNHDAMYWYRQDPGQGLRLIYYSQIVNDFQKGDIAEGYSVSREKKESFPLTVTSAQKNPTAFYLCASSDGPLAGYTFGSGTRLTVV.

In its sample, this clonotype was seen many times. The V gene is TRBV10-3, the J gene TRBJ2-7; D is uncertain. Germline lookup yields CDR1 ENHRY and CDR2 SYGVKD. The CDR3 totals 12 residues. V was clipped by 6 bases and J by 2 bases, with 8 bases between them. The CDR3 DNA follows: TGTGCCATCAGAGAAGAGGCCTACGAGCAGTACTTC. Translating it yields CAIREEAYEQYF.

This clonotype was observed many times. V gene TRBV6-2 or TRBV6-3 combines with J gene TRBJ2-5; TRBD1 might be the D (5 bases). The germline gives CDR1 MNHEY, CDR2 SVGEGT. The germline V and J ends were trimmed by 0 bases and 4 bases, with 21 bases remaining between them. The CDR3 contains 18 residues. The DNA for the CDR3 is TGTGCCAGCAGTTACTCGACGGAGACAGACCTAACTGGAGAGACCCAGTACTTC. It specifies CASSYSTETDLTGETQYF.

This clonotype was seen many times. Here the CDR3 DNA reads TGCGCCAGCAGCCCCAGGGACAGGGTTGCCTACGAGCAGTACTTC. This gives the protein CASSPRDRVAYEQYF. The rearrangement uses TRBV4-1 and TRBJ2-7; 9 nucleotides align to TRBD1. The germline gives CDR1 MGHRA, CDR2 YSYEKL. This CDR3 contains 15 residues. V was clipped by 4 bases and J by 2 bases; unmatched bases: 6.

This clonotype was recorded many times. The V and J genes are TRBV12-3 or TRBV12-4 and TRBJ1-5; D gene uncertain. The V end was cut by 5 bases, the J end by 5 bases, with 13 bases between. The CDR3 loop spans 14 amino acids. The CDR3 nucleotides are TGTGCCAGCAGTCCCCCTCGACCGGATCAGCCCCAGCATTTT. Translation: CASSPPRPDQPQHF.

This clonotype has ten or more counts. CDR3 in DNA: TGTGCCAGTAGTATGACGGGACTCTATGGCTACACCTTC. Residues: CASSMTGLYGYTF. This rearrangement joins TRBV19 to TRBJ1-2; maybe TRBD1 (5 bases). Germline loops: CDR1 LNHDA, CDR2 SQIVND (reference sequence). Trimming took 3 bases from V and 4 from J, leaving 9 bases between them. This CDR3 has 13 amino acids.